This paragraph covers one T cell receptor (beta chain) sequence. The CDR3 is made up of 17 amino acids. V lost 4 bases to trimming and J lost 1 base, with 19 bases between them. Germline CDR1 reads MNHNS; CDR2 reads SASEGT. The record originates from a study of blood T cells in healthy people across ages. Then a second PCR, running roughly 7 to 11 cycles, was carried out with a sample-barcoded 5' primer and a J-beta primer mix. MiXCR was run by TCRdb on the 5' RACE reads, yielding one entry per CDR3 protein. The sample contains hundreds of thousands of distinct CDR3 sequences, 24% of which appear only once. The sample also formed part of further work on T cells of mothers and their children.

The sequencing sample was made of blood. The chain joins TRBV6-1 to TRBJ1-1, with D perhaps TRBD1 (5 bases). This clonotype originated in a boy aged 5-17 years in good health. The CDR3, as DNA: TGTGCCAGCAGTGGCTATGCCTGGGGCGCGGAGAACACTGAAGCTTTCTTT. It is translated as CASSGYAWGAENTEAFF.